The clone carrying this T cell receptor (beta chain) was picked up many times. This entry comes from a study of response to subunit inactivated influenza vaccine. Germline V gene data show CDR1 as MDHEN and CDR2 as SYDVKM. The CDR3 totals 14 residues. V lost 5 bases, J lost 8 bases, and 15 bases lay in between. TCRdb reprocessed the RT-PCR reads via MiXCR and lists one record per CDR3 protein. This sample has a few hundred thousand distinct CDR3 sequences, with 20% to 25% found just once. This chain uses TRBV28 with TRBJ1-4; D remains unclear. The source of this sequence is a man aged 50-75 years who received an inactivated influenza vaccine. The sequenced sample was PBMCs from blood, obtained around 22 months after vaccination. In nucleotides, the CDR3 is TGTGCCAGCAGTGTCCCGGGCCCTGGGGAAAAACTGTTTTTT. It translates to CASSVPGPGEKLFF.